Reported below is one TCR beta chain. Its antigen is undetermined. This CDR3 is built from 14 residues. Looked up from germline, CDR1 is SGHAT and CDR2 is FQNNGV. Losses at the gene ends were 3 bases for V and 4 bases for J; bases not matched to a gene: 3. These data come from a study of T cells after yellow fever vaccination. Study at large: With SMART-Seq v4 Ultra Low Input, the fractions containing low cell numbers were prepared.

Study outcomes and limitations: High-abundance clonotypes from the bulk population could contaminate FACS-sorted repertoires. Detected again after the booster were most primary-vaccination clones, at nearly 97% CD4 and 88% CD8. Only a small proportion of the clonotypes turned up in both the CD4 and the CD8 compartments, likely arising from convergent recombination.

In TCRdb, the 5' RACE reads were re-called with MiXCR into one record per CDR3 protein. The sample comprises about 220,000 distinct CDR3 sequences, approximately 3.2% of which are singletons, and around 3.2% rests with the top ten. The sample consisted of CD4+ T cells sorted from PBMCs, taken 10 days after the yellow fever booster vaccination. The origin of this receptor is a man between 18 and 29 years old who received the YFV17D yellow fever vaccine. The chain links TRBV11-2 to TRBJ2-5; 9 bases align to TRBD2. CDR3 bases: TGTGCCAGCAGCTTGGGACTAGCTCCAGAGACCCAGTACTTC. Its protein is CASSLGLAPETQYF.